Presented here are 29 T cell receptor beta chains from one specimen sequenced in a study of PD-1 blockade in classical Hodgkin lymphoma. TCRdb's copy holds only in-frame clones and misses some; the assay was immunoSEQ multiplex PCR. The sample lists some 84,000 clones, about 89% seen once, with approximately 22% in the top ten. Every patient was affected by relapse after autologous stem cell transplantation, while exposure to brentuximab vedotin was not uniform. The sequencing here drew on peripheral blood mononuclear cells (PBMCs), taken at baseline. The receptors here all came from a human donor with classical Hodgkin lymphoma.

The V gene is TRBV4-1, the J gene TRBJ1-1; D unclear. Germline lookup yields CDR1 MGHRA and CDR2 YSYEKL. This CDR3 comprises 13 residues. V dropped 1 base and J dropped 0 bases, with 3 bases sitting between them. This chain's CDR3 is CASSQVLNTEAFF. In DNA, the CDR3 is TGCGCCAGCAGCCAAGTACTGAACACTGAAGCTTTCTTT.

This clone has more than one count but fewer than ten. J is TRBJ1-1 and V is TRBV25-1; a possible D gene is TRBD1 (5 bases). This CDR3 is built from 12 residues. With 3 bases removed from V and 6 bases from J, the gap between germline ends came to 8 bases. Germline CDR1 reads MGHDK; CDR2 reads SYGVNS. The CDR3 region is CASSEGTAEAFF. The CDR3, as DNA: TGTGCCAGCAGTGAGGGGACGGCTGAAGCTTTCTTT.

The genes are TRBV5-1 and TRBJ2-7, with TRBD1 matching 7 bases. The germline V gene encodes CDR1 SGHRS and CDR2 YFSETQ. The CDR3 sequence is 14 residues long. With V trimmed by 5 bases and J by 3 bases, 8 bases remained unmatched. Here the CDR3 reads CASSSGQSIYEQYF. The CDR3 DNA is TGCGCCAGCAGTTCGGGACAGTCAATCTACGAGCAGTACTTC.

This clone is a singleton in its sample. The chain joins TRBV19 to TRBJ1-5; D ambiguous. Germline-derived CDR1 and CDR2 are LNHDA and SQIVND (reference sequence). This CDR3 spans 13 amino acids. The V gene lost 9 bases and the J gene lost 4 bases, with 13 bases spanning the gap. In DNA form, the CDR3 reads TGTGCCAGCGCGGCCAGCGTAAATCAGCCCCAGCATTTT. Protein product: CASAASVNQPQHF.

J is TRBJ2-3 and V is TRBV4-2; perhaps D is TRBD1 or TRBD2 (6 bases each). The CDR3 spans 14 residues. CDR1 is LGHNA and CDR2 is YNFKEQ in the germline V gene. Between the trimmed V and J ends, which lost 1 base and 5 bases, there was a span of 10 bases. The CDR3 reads CASSQAGAKDTQYF. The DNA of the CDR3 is TGTGCCAGCAGCCAAGCGGGGGCAAAAGATACGCAGTATTTT.

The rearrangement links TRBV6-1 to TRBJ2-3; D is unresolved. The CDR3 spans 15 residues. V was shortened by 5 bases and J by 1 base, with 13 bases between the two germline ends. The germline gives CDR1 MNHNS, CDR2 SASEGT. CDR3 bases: TGTGCCAGCAGTAAGGTCTGGACGGGCACAGATACGCAGTATTTT. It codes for CASSKVWTGTDTQYF.

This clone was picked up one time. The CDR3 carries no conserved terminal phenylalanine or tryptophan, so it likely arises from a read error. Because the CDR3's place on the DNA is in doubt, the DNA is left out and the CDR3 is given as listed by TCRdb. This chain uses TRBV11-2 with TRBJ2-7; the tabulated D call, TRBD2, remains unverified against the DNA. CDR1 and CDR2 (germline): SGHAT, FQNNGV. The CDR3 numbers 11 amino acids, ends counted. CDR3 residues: CASSLDGTAAL.

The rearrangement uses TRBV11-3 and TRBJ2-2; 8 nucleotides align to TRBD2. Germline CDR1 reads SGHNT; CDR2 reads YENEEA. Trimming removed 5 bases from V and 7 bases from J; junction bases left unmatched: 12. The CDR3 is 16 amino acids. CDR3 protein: CASSPSGTRVFGELFF. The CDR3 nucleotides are TGTGCCAGCAGCCCAAGTGGGACTAGAGTCTTCGGGGAGCTGTTTTTT.

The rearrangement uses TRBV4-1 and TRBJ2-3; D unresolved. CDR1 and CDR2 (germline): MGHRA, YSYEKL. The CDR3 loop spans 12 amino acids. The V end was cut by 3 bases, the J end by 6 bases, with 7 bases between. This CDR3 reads CASSHDRDTQYF. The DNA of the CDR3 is TGCGCCAGCAGCCATGATAGGGATACGCAGTATTTT.

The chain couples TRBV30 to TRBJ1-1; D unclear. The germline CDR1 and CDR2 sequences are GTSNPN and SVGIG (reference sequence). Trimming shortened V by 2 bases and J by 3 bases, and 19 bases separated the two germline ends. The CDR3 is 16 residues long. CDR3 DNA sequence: TGTGCCTGGAGTTCATATCCACGGGCGTCGGACACTGAAGCTTTCTTT. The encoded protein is CAWSSYPRASDTEAFF.

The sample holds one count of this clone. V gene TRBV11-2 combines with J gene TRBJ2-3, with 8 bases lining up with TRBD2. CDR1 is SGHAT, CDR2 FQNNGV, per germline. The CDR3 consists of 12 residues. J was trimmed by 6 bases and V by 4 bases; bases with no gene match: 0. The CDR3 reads CASSSSGDTQYF. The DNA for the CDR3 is TGTGCCAGCAGCTCTAGCGGGGATACGCAGTATTTT.

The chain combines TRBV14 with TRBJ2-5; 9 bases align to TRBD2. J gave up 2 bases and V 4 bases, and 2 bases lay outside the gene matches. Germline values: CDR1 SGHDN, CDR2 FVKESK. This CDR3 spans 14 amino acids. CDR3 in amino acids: CASSRLAGQETQYF. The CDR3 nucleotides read TGTGCCAGCAGCCGGCTAGCGGGACAAGAGACCCAGTACTTC.

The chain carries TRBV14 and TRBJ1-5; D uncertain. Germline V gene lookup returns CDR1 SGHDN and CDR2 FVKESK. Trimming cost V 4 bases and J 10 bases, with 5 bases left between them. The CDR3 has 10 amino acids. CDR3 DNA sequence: TGTGCCAGCAGCCTTGGACCCCAGCATTTT. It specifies CASSLGPQHF.

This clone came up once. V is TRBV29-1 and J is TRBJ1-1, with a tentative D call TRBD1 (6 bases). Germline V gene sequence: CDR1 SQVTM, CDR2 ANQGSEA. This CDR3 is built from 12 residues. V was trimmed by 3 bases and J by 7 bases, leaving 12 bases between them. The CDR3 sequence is CSVEHGQFEAFF. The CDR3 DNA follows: TGCAGCGTTGAGCACGGACAGTTTGAAGCTTTCTTT.

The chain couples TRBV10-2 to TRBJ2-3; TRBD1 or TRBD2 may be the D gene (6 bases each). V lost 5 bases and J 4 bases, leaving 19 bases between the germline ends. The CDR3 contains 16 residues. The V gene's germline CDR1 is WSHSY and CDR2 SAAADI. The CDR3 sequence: CASSREGGRMADTQYF. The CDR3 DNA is TGCGCCAGCAGTCGCGAAGGGGGGAGAATGGCAGATACGCAGTATTTT.

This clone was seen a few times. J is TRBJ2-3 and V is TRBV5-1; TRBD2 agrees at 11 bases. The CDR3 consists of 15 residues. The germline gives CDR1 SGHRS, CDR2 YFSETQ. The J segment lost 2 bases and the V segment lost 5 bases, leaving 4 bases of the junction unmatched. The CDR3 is CASRETSGITDTQYF. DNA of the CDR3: TGCGCCAGCAGGGAGACTAGCGGGATCACAGATACGCAGTATTTT.

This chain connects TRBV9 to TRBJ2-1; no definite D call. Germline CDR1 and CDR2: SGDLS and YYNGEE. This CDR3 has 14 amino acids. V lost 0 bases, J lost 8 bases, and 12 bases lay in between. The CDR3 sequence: CASSVGTRWDEQFF. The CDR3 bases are TGTGCCAGCAGCGTAGGGACCCGTTGGGATGAGCAGTTCTTC.

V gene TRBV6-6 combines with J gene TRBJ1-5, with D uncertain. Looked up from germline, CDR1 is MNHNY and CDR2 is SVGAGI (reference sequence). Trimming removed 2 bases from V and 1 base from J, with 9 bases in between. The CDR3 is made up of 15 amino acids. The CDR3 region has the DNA TGTGCCAGCAGTTACGAATCAAGGAGCAATCAGCCCCAGCATTTT. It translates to CASSYESRSNQPQHF.

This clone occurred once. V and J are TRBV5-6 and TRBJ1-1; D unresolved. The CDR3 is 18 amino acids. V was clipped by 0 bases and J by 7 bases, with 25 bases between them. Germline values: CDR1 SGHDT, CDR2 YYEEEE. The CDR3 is CASSLEWARQTTRGEAFF. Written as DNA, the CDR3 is TGTGCCAGCAGCTTGGAGTGGGCGCGCCAGACAACCCGAGGTGAAGCTTTCTTT.

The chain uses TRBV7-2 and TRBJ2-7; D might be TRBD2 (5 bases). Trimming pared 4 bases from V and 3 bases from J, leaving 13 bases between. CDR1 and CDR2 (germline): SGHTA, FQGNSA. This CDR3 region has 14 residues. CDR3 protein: CASSSTFRDYEQYF. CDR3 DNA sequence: TGTGCCAGCAGCTCTACCTTCCGGGACTACGAGCAGTACTTC.

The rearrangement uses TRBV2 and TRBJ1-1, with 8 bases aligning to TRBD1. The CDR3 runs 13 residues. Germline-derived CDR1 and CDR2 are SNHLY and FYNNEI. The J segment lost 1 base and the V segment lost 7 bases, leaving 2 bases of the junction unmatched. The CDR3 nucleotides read TGTGCCAGCACGCAGGGGGCGAACACTGAAGCTTTCTTT. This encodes CASTQGANTEAFF.

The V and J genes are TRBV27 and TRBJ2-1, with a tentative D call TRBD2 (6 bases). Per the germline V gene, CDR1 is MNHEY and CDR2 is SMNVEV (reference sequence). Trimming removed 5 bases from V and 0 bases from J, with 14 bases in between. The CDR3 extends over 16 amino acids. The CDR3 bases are TGTGCCAGCAGTCTGGGTGGCGGGACCTCCTACAATGAGCAGTTCTTC. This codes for CASSLGGGTSYNEQFF.

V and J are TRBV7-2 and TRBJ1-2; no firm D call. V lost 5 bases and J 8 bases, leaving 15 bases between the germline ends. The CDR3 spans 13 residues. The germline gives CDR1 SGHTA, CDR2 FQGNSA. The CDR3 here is CASSNDVMQGYTF. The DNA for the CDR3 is TGTGCCAGCAGCAACGATGTAATGCAGGGCTACACCTTC. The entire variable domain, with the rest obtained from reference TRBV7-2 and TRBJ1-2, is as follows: GAGVSQSPSNKVTEKGKDVELRCDPISGHTALYWYRQSLGQGLEFLIYFQGNSAPDKSGLPSDRFSAERTGGSVSTLTIQRTQQEDSAVYLCASSNDVMQGYTFGSGTRLTVV.

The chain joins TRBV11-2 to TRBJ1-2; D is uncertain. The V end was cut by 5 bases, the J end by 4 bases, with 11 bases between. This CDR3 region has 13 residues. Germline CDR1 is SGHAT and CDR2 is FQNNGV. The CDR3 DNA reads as TGTGCCAGCAGCGCCGAGGTGGGCTATGGCTACACCTTC. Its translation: CASSAEVGYGYTF.

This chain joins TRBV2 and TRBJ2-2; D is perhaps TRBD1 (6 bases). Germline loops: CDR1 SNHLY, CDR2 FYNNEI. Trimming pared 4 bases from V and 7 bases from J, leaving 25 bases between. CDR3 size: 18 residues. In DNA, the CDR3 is TGTGCCAGCAGTGGGAACAGGGTGCCCTTAGTCCACCACGGGGAGCTGTTTTTT. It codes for CASSGNRVPLVHHGELFF.

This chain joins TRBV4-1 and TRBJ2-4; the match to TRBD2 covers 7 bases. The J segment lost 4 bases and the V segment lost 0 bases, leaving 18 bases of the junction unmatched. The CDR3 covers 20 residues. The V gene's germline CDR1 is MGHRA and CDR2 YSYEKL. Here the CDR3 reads CASSQDPHRDYQRHKNIQYF. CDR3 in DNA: TGCGCCAGCAGCCAAGACCCCCACCGGGACTACCAAAGGCATAAAAACATTCAGTACTTC.

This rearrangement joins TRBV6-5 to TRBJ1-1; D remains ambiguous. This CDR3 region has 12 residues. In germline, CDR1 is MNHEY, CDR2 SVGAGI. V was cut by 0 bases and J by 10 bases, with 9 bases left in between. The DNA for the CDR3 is TGTGCCAGCAGTTACTCTGGATCCGTAGCTTTCTTT. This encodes CASSYSGSVAFF.

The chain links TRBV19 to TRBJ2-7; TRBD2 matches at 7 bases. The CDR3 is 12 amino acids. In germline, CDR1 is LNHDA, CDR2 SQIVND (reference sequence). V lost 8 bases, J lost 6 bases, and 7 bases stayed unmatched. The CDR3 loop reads CASGLVGGEQYF. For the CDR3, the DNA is TGTGCCAGTGGACTAGTTGGGGGCGAGCAGTACTTC.

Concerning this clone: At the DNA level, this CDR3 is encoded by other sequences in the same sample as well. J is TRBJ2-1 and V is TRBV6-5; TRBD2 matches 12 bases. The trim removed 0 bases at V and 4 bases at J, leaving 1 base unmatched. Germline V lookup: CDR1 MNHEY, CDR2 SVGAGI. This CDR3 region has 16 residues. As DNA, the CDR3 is TGTGCCAGCAGTTACTCGGGGACTAGCGGGTACAATGAGCAGTTCTTC. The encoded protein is CASSYSGTSGYNEQFF.